This passage covers 8 T cell receptor beta chains from one sample sequenced in a study of glioma-infiltrating T cells after dendritic cell vaccination. Sequencing used immunoSEQ multiplex PCR; TCRdb keeps in-frame clones, though not all of them. This sample carries about 24,000 clones, roughly 89% of them seen once, and the ten largest clones take around 3%. Indicated time point: after dendritic cell vaccination, including at tumor progression/relapse. Sample: blood, taken after dendritic cell vaccination. These receptors all stem from a human donor with glioblastoma.

The chain carries TRBV5-8 and TRBJ1-2, with D possibly matching TRBD1 (5 bases). Germline V gene lookup returns CDR1 SGHTS and CDR2 YDEGEE. This CDR3 is built from 13 residues. Between the trimmed V and J ends, which lost 1 base and 8 bases, there was a span of 12 bases. The CDR3 DNA reads TGTGCCAGCAGCTTGAACAGGCTCGGGGGCTACACCTTC. Translating it yields CASSLNRLGGYTF.

This clone was seen just once. This chain uses TRBV12-5 with TRBJ2-3; 10 nucleotides match TRBD2. The germline V gene has CDR1 LGHNT and CDR2 FRNRAP. J was trimmed by 6 bases and V by 6 bases; bases with no gene match: 3. The CDR3 is 13 amino acids. CDR3 nucleotide sequence: TGTGCTAGTGGCCAACTAGCGGGGGATACGCAGTATTTT. Translating it yields CASGQLAGDTQYF.

J is TRBJ2-1 and V is TRBV11-1, with 8 bases that match TRBD1. The CDR3 length is 16 residues. The junction had 4 bases not matched to a gene; V was cut back by 3 bases and J by 0 bases. CDR1 is SGHAT, CDR2 FQDESV, per germline (reference sequence). DNA of the CDR3: TGTGCCAGCAGCTTGGCTACAGGGGGCTCCTACAATGAGCAGTTCTTC. This encodes CASSLATGGSYNEQFF.

Concerning this clone: This CDR3 is also generated by other DNA sequences in the sample. The chain is built from TRBV7-2 and TRBJ2-7; 8 bases map to TRBD2. The CDR3 loop spans 15 amino acids. Germline trimming cut 5 bases from V and 0 bases from J; bases unmatched to any gene: 6. Germline lookup yields CDR1 SGHTA and CDR2 FQGNSA. The CDR3 loop reads CASSPSGTSSYEQYF. Here the CDR3 DNA reads TGTGCCAGCAGCCCCTCCGGGACTAGCTCCTACGAGCAGTACTTC.

This chain links TRBV2 with TRBJ2-5; 7 bases are a match to TRBD1. CDR1 and CDR2 from the germline V gene are SNHLY and FYNNEI. There are 13 residues in the CDR3. The V gene end was trimmed by 10 bases and the J gene end by 5 bases; junction bases not matched to a gene: 10. This CDR3 reads CATHRGMGETQYF. The DNA for the CDR3 is TGTGCCACCCACAGGGGAATGGGGGAGACCCAGTACTTC. The variable domain in full, with the rest retrieved from reference TRBV2 and TRBJ2-5, is EPEVTQTPSHQVTQMGQEVILRCVPISNHLYFYWYRQILGQKVEFLVSFYNNEISEKSEIFDDQFSVERPDGSNFTLKIRSTKLEDSAMYFCATHRGMGETQYFGPGTRLLVL.

The chain joins TRBV12-5 to TRBJ2-1; 8 positions match TRBD2. V lost 0 bases to trimming and J lost 4 bases; unmatched junction nucleotides: 8. Germline-derived CDR1 and CDR2 are LGHNT and FRNRAP. CDR3 length: 17 amino acids. The CDR3 region has the DNA TGTGCTAGTGGTTTGGTAAGGATCAGCGGGAGTTACAATGAGCAGTTCTTC. It is translated as CASGLVRISGSYNEQFF.

This clone was seen only a few times. The gene calls are TRBV6-1 and TRBJ1-6; TRBD1 matches at 10 bases. V lost 6 bases, J lost 6 bases, and 5 bases stayed unmatched. The CDR3 is 15 residues long. CDR1 is MNHNS, CDR2 SASEGT, per germline. CDR3 sequence: CASSWGDRGNSPLHF. In DNA, the CDR3 is TGTGCCAGCAGCTGGGGGGACAGGGGTAATTCACCCCTCCACTTT.

This clone was seen once. This chain joins TRBV18 and TRBJ2-1; TRBD1 agrees at 11 bases. The CDR3 contains 14 residues. Germline CDR1 KGHSH, CDR2 LQKENI. The junction had 1 base not matched to a gene; V was cut back by 3 bases and J by 6 bases. In nucleotides, the CDR3 is TGTGCCAGCTCACCGGGGACAGGGGGCAATGAGCAGTTCTTC. Encoded protein: CASSPGTGGNEQFF.